A single sample gave rise to the 22 T cell receptor beta chains below, sequenced in a study of cytomegalovirus exposure and HLA in healthy donors. It was with 60 Vbeta and 13 Jbeta primers that the PCR ran. Profiled with immunoSEQ multiplex PCR; TCRdb holds only in-frame clones, not every one. The table has approximately 120,000 clones, approximately 71% seen once. The sequencing input was PBMCs. These receptors originate from a woman aged 50 to 60 in good health and CMV-seronegative.

The chain joins TRBV6-4 to TRBJ2-3; 12 nucleotides agree with TRBD2. This CDR3 contains 14 residues. Germline CDR1 reads MRHNA; CDR2 reads SNTAGT. V shed 2 bases, J shed 7 bases, and the junction held 1 base outside the gene matches. The CDR3 spells CASSDLAGGYTQYF. DNA of the CDR3: TGTGCCAGCAGTGACCTAGCGGGAGGGTATACGCAGTATTTT.

There are a few counts of this clone. This chain uses TRBV28 with TRBJ1-2, with TRBD1 matching over 7 bases. The CDR3 length is 13 residues. Germline-derived CDR1 and CDR2 are MDHEN and SYDVKM. The V segment lost 6 bases and the J segment 7 bases; nucleotides outside the gene matches: 8. This chain's CDR3 is CASRETGWVGYTF. The CDR3 bases are TGTGCCAGCAGAGAGACAGGGTGGGTTGGCTACACCTTC.

This clone was seen just once. The chain joins TRBV30 to TRBJ1-1, with a weak D call TRBD1 (5 bases). V lost 0 bases and J lost 2, with 7 bases in between. Germline assignment: CDR1 GTSNPN and CDR2 SVGIG (reference sequence). The CDR3 loop spans 13 amino acids. CDR3 in amino acids: CAWSVQGNTEAFF. DNA of the CDR3: TGTGCCTGGAGTGTGCAGGGTAACACTGAAGCTTTCTTT.

V is TRBV19 and J is TRBJ1-5; 7 bases agree with TRBD1. Germline V CDR1 and CDR2: LNHDA, SQIVND (reference sequence). This CDR3 region has 16 residues. V lost 6 bases to trimming and J lost 5 bases; unmatched junction nucleotides: 13. The chain's CDR3 is CASSIHPGQPDQPQHF. The DNA for the CDR3 is TGTGCCAGTAGCATTCATCCGGGACAGCCGGATCAGCCCCAGCATTTT.

The chain recombines TRBV5-1 with TRBJ2-1, with 7 bases fitting TRBD2. The CDR3 sequence is 13 residues long. CDR1 is SGHRS and CDR2 is YFSETQ in the germline V gene. The V gene end was trimmed by 10 bases and the J gene end by 0 bases; junction bases not matched to a gene: 4. DNA for the CDR3: TGCGCCGGTACTAGCGACTCCTACAATGAGCAGTTCTTC. Protein product: CAGTSDSYNEQFF.

V and J are TRBV19 and TRBJ2-5; D is possibly TRBD2 (5 bases). The germline V gene has CDR1 LNHDA and CDR2 SQIVND (reference sequence). The CDR3 has 14 amino acids. Trimming took off 3 bases at V and 3 bases at J, with 11 bases between the two ends. CDR3 protein: CASSMIKRKETQYF. CDR3 nucleotides: TGTGCCAGTAGTATGATTAAGCGGAAAGAGACCCAGTACTTC.

The chain recombines TRBV4-3 with TRBJ2-1; 9 bases match TRBD2. The CDR3 runs to 17 residues. The ends lost 0 bases at V and 9 bases at J; junction bases unmatched: 12. From germline, CDR1 is LGHNA and CDR2 YSLEER. This CDR3 is CASSQDFLAGKGGEQFF. In DNA form, the CDR3 reads TGCGCCAGCAGCCAAGATTTCCTAGCGGGGAAAGGGGGTGAGCAGTTCTTC.

The rearrangement uses TRBV6-6 and TRBJ2-5; D call uncertain. Germline values: CDR1 MNHNY, CDR2 SVGAGI (reference sequence). V lost 6 bases and J 4 bases, leaving 15 bases between the germline ends. This CDR3 spans 14 amino acids. The CDR3 DNA sequence: TGTGCCAGCAGCCCTCTATACGACTCAGAGACCCAGTACTTC. The encoded protein is CASSPLYDSETQYF.

V is TRBV28 and J is TRBJ2-1; 10 nucleotides agree with TRBD2. CDR1 and CDR2 (germline): MDHEN, SYDVKM. This CDR3 spans 15 amino acids. Trimming took 2 bases from V and 6 from J; bases not matched to a gene: 4. The CDR3 DNA follows: TGTGCCAGCAGTTTAGGAGCGGGAGGGCGCAATGAGCAGTTCTTC. Encoded protein: CASSLGAGGRNEQFF.

With regard to this clone: Other DNA sequences in this sample translate to the same CDR3. The V gene is TRBV7-3, the J gene TRBJ2-2; D possibly corresponds to TRBD2 (6 bases). Germline V gives CDR1 SGHTA, CDR2 FQGTGA. The CDR3 covers 14 residues. Trimming stripped 7 bases from V and 4 bases from J, with 13 bases between. The CDR3 DNA reads as TGTGCCAGCACCCCCGGGGGACGCACCGGGGAGCTGTTTTTT. Its protein product is CASTPGGRTGELFF.

In this sample, this clone turned up a few times. The chain has TRBV6-5 and TRBJ2-7, with D perhaps matching TRBD1 (7 bases). The ends were cut back, 2 bases at V and 7 bases at J, with 18 bases in the middle. CDR3 length: 15 amino acids. Germline CDR1 MNHEY, CDR2 SVGAGI. CDR3 amino acids: CASSYGTQGGREQYF. The CDR3 coding sequence is TGTGCCAGCAGTTACGGTACGCAGGGGGGTAGGGAGCAGTACTTC.

This clone appeared a single time. The rearrangement uses TRBV28 and TRBJ1-2; D gene uncertain. The V end was cut by 3 bases, the J end by 0 bases, with 8 bases between. Germline V gene sequence: CDR1 MDHEN, CDR2 SYDVKM. CDR3 length equals 14 residues. The DNA for the CDR3 is TGTGCCAGCAGTTTGGCAGGATCTAACTATGGCTACACCTTC. It is translated as CASSLAGSNYGYTF.

In its sample, this clone was seen a few times. The J gene is TRBJ2-3, the V gene TRBV28, with 8 bases aligning to TRBD1. The trim removed 5 bases at V and 6 bases at J, leaving 7 bases unmatched. CDR3 length: 14 residues. CDR1 and CDR2 from the germline V gene are MDHEN and SYDVKM. The CDR3 loop reads CASSPGRGLDTQYF. CDR3 DNA: TGTGCCAGCAGTCCGGGCAGGGGGCTGGATACGCAGTATTTT.

The gene calls are TRBV27 and TRBJ2-3; 8 bases map to TRBD1. The CDR3 covers 17 residues. V lost 3 bases to trimming and J lost 8 bases; unmatched junction nucleotides: 16. Germline loops: CDR1 MNHEY, CDR2 SMNVEV (reference sequence). CDR3 DNA sequence: TGTGCCAGCAGTTTGGTCGGGACAGGAGGATTGGATGTTACGCAGTATTTT. It yields the protein CASSLVGTGGLDVTQYF.

This chain uses TRBV5-1 with TRBJ2-5, with D maybe TRBD2 (6 bases). The germline CDR1 and CDR2 sequences are SGHRS and YFSETQ. The CDR3 has 14 residues. Deletions cut 2 bases from V and 1 base from J, with 9 bases between. Written as DNA, the CDR3 is TGCGCCAGCAGCTTCCGGGGGATCCAAGAGACCCAGTACTTC. It yields the protein CASSFRGIQETQYF.

The genes are TRBV28 and TRBJ2-7; 8 bases line up with TRBD2. Germline loops: CDR1 MDHEN, CDR2 SYDVKM. The CDR3 has 16 amino acids. V gave up 2 bases and J gave up 1 base; unmatched junction bases: 7. CDR3 in DNA: TGTGCCAGCAGTTTACCTAGCGGGCGACTGTCCTACGAGCAGTACTTC. This sequence encodes CASSLPSGRLSYEQYF.

The V gene is TRBV2, the J gene TRBJ2-7; TRBD2 matches 9 bases. The trim removed 7 bases at V and 3 bases at J, leaving 4 bases unmatched. Germline V CDR1 and CDR2: SNHLY, FYNNEI. This CDR3 comprises 13 residues. CDR3 amino acids: CASTPLAGYEQYF. DNA for the CDR3: TGTGCCAGCACCCCACTAGCGGGCTACGAGCAGTACTTC. The entire variable domain, with the rest obtained from reference TRBV2 and TRBJ2-7, is as follows: EPEVTQTPSHQVTQMGQEVILRCVPISNHLYFYWYRQILGQKVEFLVSFYNNEISEKSEIFDDQFSVERPDGSNFTLKIRSTKLEDSAMYFCASTPLAGYEQYFGPGTRLTVT.

This chain uses TRBV28 with TRBJ1-4, with D hard to call. The length of the CDR3 is 16 residues. Germline V gene lookup returns CDR1 MDHEN and CDR2 SYDVKM. Trimming took off 8 bases at V and 2 bases at J, with 18 bases between the two ends. The CDR3 DNA follows: TGTGCCAGCCGCCGCCGGGGAGTTGGGACTAATGAAAAACTGTTTTTT. This translates into CASRRRGVGTNEKLFF. The variable domain in full, with the rest retrieved from reference TRBV28 and TRBJ1-4, is DVKVTQSSRYLVKRTGEKVFLECVQDMDHENMFWYRQDPGLGLRLIYFSYDVKMKEKGDIPEGYSVSREKKERFSLILESASTNQTSMYLCASRRRGVGTNEKLFFGSGTQLSVL.

V gene TRBV28 combines with J gene TRBJ1-2, with D possibly TRBD1 on 5 matching bases. From germline, CDR1 is MDHEN and CDR2 SYDVKM. The length of the CDR3 is 11 residues. Trimming left V 4 bases short and J 8 bases short, with 8 bases between. The CDR3 spells CASSYPGGYTF. CDR3 nucleotides: TGTGCCAGCAGTTATCCAGGGGGCTACACCTTC.

The chain carries TRBV30 and TRBJ1-3; D is ambiguous. Per the germline V gene, CDR1 is GTSNPN and CDR2 is SVGIG (reference sequence). The CDR3 has 12 amino acids. Trimming removed 6 bases at V and 0 bases at J, with 6 bases between. CDR3 sequence: CACGNSGNTIYF. The CDR3 nucleotides are TGTGCCTGCGGGAACTCTGGAAACACCATATATTTT.

A note on this clone: The junction departs from germline at one end; a sequencing error may be responsible. The CDR3 DNA reads TGTTCCAGCAGCCGACCGACAGCAAACACTGAAGCTTTCTTT. Its translation: CSSSRPTANTEAFF. The chain links TRBV7-9 to TRBJ1-1; a weak D match, TRBD1 (5 bases). The CDR3 loop spans 14 amino acids. Germline V CDR1 and CDR2: SEHNR, FQNEAQ (reference sequence).

The CDR3 is CASRLTVVQETQYF. The CDR3 region has the DNA TGTGCCAGCAGATTGACAGTGGTCCAAGAGACCCAGTACTTC. V and J are TRBV7-8 and TRBJ2-5; perhaps TRBD1 as D (5 bases). This CDR3 comprises 14 residues. Per germline, CDR1 SGHVS and CDR2 FQNEAQ. The V gene lost 6 bases and the J gene lost 1 base, with 12 bases spanning the gap.